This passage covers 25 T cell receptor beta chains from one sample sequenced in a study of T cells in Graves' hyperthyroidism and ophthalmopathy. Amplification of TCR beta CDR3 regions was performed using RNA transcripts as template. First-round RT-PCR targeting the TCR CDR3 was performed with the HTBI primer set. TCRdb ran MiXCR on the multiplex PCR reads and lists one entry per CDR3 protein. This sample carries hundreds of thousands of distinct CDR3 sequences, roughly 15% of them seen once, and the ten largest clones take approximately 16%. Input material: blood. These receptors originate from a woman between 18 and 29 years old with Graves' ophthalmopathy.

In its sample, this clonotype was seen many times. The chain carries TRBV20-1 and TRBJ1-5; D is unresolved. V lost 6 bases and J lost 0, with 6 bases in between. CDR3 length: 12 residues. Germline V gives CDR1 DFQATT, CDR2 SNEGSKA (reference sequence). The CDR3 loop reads CSAEYSNQPQHF. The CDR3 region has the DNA TGCAGTGCGGAATATAGCAATCAGCCCCAGCATTTT.

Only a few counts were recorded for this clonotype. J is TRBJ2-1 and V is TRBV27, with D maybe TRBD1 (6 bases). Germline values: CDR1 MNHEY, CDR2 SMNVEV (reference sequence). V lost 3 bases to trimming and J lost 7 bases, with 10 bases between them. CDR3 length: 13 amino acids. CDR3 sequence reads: CASSLDQGNEQFF. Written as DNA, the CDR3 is TGTGCCAGCAGTTTGGACCAGGGGAATGAGCAGTTCTTC.

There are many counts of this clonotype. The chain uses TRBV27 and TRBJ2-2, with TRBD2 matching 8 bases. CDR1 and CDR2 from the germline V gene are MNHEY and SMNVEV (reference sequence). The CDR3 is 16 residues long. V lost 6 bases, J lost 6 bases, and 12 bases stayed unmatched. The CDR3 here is CASRLTSGVRSGELFF. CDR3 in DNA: TGTGCCAGCAGGCTAACTAGCGGCGTTCGGTCCGGGGAGCTGTTTTTT.

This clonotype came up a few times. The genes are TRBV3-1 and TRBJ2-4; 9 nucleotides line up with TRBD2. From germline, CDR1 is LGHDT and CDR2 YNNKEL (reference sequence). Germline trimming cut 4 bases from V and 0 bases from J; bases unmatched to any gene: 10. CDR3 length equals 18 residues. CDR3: CASSPPSGGLSAKNIQYF. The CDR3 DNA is TGTGCCAGCAGCCCTCCCAGCGGGGGGCTTTCAGCCAAAAACATTCAGTACTTC.

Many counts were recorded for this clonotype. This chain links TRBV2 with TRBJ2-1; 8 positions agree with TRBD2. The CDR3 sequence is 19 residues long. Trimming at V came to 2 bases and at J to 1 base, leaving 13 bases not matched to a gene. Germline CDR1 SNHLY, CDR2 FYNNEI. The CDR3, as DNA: TGTGCCAGCAGTGAACTCTCGGCGGGGGGAAGATATTCCTACAATGAGCAGTTCTTC. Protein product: CASSELSAGGRYSYNEQFF.

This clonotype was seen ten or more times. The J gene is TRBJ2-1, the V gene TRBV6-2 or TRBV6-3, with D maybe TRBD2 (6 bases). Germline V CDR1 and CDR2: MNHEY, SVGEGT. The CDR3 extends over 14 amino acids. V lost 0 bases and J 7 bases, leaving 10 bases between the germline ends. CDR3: CASSYSDGRNEQFF. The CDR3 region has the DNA TGTGCCAGCAGTTACTCGGACGGGAGAAATGAGCAGTTCTTC.

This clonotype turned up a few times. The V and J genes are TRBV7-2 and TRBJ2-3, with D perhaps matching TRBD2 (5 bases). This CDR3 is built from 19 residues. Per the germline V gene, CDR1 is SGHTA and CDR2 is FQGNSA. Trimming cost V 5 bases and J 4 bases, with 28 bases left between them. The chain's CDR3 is CASSHSIPDWRRPADTQYF. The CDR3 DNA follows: TGTGCCAGCAGCCATTCAATCCCGGACTGGAGAAGACCTGCAGATACGCAGTATTTT.

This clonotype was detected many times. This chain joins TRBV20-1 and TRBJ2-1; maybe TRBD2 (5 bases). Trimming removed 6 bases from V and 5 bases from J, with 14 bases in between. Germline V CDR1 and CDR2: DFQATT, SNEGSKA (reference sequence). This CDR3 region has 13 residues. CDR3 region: CSANDGIHNEQFF. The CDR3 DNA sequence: TGCAGTGCAAACGACGGGATACACAATGAGCAGTTCTTC.

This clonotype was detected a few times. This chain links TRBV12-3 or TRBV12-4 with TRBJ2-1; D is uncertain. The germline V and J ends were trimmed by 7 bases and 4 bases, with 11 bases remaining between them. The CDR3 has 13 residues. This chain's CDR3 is CASTPPGYNEQFF. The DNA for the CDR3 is TGTGCCAGCACTCCCCCAGGATACAATGAGCAGTTCTTC.

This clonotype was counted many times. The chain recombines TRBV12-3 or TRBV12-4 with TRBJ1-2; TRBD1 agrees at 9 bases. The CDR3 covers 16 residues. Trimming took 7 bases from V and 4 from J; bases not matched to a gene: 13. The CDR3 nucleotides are TGTGCCAGCAACGACATCACAGGGGGCGCTAGCTATGGCTACACCTTC. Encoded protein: CASNDITGGASYGYTF.

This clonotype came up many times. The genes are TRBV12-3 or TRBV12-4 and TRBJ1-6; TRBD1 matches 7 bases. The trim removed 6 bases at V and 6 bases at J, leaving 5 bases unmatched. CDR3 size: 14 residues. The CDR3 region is CASSLTGPNSPLHF. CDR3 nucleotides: TGTGCCAGCAGCTTGACAGGGCCTAATTCACCCCTCCACTTT.

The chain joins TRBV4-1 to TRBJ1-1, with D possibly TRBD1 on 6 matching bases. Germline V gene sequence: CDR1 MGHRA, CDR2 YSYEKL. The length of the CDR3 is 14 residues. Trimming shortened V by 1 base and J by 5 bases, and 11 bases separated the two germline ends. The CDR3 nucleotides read TGCGCCAGCAGCCAAGGAGGGGGATGGACTGAAGCTTTCTTT. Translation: CASSQGGGWTEAFF.

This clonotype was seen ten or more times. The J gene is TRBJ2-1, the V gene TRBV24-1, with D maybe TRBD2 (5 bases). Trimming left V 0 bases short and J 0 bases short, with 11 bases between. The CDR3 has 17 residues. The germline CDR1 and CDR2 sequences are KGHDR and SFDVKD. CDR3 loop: CATSDLPRTGSYNEQFF. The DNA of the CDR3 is TGTGCCACCAGTGATTTGCCCCGGACTGGCTCCTACAATGAGCAGTTCTTC.

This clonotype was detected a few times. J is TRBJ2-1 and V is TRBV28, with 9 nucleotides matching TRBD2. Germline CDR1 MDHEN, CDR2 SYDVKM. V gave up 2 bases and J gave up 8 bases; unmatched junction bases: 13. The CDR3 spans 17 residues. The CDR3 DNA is TGTGCCAGCAGTTTAAGGCGCGGGGGGGGGCATAAGGATGAGCAGTTCTTC. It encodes CASSLRRGGGHKDEQFF.

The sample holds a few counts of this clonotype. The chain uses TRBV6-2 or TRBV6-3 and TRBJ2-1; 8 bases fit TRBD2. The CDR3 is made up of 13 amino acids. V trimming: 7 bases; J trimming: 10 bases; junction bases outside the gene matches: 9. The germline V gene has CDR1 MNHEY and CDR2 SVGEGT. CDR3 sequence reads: CASTGGGSFEQFF. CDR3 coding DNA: TGTGCCAGCACGGGGGGGGGTAGCTTCGAGCAGTTCTTC.

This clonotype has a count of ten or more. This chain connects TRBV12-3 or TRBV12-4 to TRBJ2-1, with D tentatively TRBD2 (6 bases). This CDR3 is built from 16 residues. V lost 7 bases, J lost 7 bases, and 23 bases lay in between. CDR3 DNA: TGTGCCAGCACCCAGAGGGGTAGCGGTCTGACAAATGAGCAGTTCTTC. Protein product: CASTQRGSGLTNEQFF.

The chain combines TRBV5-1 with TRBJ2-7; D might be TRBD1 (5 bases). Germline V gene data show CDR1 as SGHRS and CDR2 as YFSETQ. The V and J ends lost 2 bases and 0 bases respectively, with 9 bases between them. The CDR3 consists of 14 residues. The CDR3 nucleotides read TGCGCCAGCAGCTTAGGGGTAAACTCCTACGAGCAGTACTTC. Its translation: CASSLGVNSYEQYF.

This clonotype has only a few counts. CDR3 protein: CASSGEADSPTNEKLFF. CDR3 nucleotide sequence: TGTGCCAGCAGCGGGGAGGCAGACTCACCAACTAATGAAAAACTGTTTTTT. The V gene is TRBV4-2, the J gene TRBJ1-4, with no clear D. The germline CDR1 and CDR2 sequences are LGHNA and YNFKEQ. V shed 5 bases and J shed 0 bases, with 16 bases lying between them. The CDR3 loop spans 17 amino acids.

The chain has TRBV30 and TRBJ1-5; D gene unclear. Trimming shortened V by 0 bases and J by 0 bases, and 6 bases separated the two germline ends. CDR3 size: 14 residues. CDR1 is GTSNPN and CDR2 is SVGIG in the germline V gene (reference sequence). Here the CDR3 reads CAWSVSVSNQPQHF. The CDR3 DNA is TGTGCCTGGAGTGTATCGGTTAGCAATCAGCCCCAGCATTTT.

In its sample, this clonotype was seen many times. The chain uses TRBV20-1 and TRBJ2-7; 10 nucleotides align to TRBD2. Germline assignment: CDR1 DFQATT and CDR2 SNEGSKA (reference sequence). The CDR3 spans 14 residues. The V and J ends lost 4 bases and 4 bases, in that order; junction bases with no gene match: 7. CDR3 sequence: CSATSGSYQYEQYF. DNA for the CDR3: TGCAGTGCTACTAGCGGGAGCTATCAGTACGAGCAGTACTTC.

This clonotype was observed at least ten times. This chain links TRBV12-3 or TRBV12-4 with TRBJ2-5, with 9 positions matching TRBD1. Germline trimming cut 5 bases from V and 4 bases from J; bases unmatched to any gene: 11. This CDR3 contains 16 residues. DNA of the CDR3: TGTGCCAGCAGTCCCCGGACAGGGGAAGTAGGAGAGACCCAGTACTTC. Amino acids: CASSPRTGEVGETQYF.

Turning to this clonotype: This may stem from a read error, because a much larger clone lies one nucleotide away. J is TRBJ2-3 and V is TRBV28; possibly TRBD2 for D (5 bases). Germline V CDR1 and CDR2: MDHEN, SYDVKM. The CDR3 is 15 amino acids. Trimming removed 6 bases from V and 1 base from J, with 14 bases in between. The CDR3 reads CASSPRIGGTDTQYF. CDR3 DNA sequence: TGTGCCAGCAGCCCGAGGATCGGGGGCACAGATACGCAGTATTTT.

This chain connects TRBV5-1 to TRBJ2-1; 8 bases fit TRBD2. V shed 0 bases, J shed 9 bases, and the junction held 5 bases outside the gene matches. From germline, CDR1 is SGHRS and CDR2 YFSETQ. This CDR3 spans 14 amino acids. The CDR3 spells CASSLAGAGGEQFF. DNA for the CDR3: TGCGCCAGCAGCTTGGCGGGGGCGGGAGGTGAGCAGTTCTTC.

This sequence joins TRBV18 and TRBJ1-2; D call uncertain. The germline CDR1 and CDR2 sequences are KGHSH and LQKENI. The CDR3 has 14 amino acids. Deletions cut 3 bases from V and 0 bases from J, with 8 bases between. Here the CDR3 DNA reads TGTGCCAGCTCACCCGAGGGTCCTAACTATGGCTACACCTTC. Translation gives CASSPEGPNYGYTF.

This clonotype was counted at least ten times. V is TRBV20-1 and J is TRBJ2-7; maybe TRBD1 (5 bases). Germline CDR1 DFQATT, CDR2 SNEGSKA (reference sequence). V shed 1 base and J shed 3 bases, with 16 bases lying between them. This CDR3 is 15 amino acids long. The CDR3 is CSARVLQESIYEQYF. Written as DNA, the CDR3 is TGCAGTGCTAGAGTACTACAGGAAAGCATCTACGAGCAGTACTTC.